This T cell receptor (beta chain) emerged from a study of T-cell reconstitution after alpha-beta-depleted transplantation in children. V was shortened by 3 bases and J by 3 bases, with 9 bases between the two germline ends. This CDR3 has 13 residues. Germline CDR1 reads SGHRS; CDR2 reads YFSETQ. Overall study findings and caveats: Alpha-beta T cells present about two months after transplant were reported to originate from several hundred expanded graft clones. When one year had passed after transplant, most T-cell counts and diversity came from newly produced T cells. High day-60 TCRbeta diversity in some patients came from surviving recipient T cells and thymic progenitors.

This clonotype was recorded a few times. The antigen is unknown. A library of TCRbeta sequences, prepared with unique molecular identifiers, was generated. TCRdb redid the calling of the PCR reads with MiXCR, one entry per CDR3 protein. This sample has roughly 570,000 distinct CDR3 sequences, with 20% to 30% found just once. This TCR was sampled from a boy under three years old with Wiskott-Aldrich syndrome, due to receive a stem cell transplant. The sequenced sample was PBMCs, obtained before TCRalphabeta/CD19-depleted stem cell transplant. V and J are TRBV5-1 and TRBJ1-1, with D maybe TRBD1 (6 bases). The DNA of the CDR3 is TGCGCCAGCAGCTCGACAGGAGACACTGAAGCTTTCTTT. Amino acids: CASSSTGDTEAFF.